This T cell receptor beta chain emerged from a study of T cell responses to AZD1222 COVID-19 vaccine. Germline V gene sequence: CDR1 MDHEN, CDR2 SYDVKM. This CDR3 has 15 residues. Trimming shortened V by 3 bases and J by 0 bases, and 11 bases separated the two germline ends. Study-level points and caveats: Repertoire samples came only from after the peak T cell response. Two doses of AZD1222 preceded a rise in Spike-specific TCR breadth and depth. Reportedly, close to half of spike-specific TCRs are directed against unmutated variant regions. Among vaccine-associated CD4 TCRs, coverage spanned spike, with dominance at 160-218 and 743-854.

Worth noting for this clone: Its antigen is unknown.

The data were produced by immunoSEQ multiplex PCR, yet TCRdb's version contains in-frame clones alone and is incomplete. Found here are around 120,000 clones, 70% to 85% of them singletons; the top ten hold approximately 26%. The receptor's source is an adult who received the AZD1222 COVID-19 vaccine. The chain is built from TRBV28 and TRBJ1-2; the D is unclear. The sequenced sample was peripheral blood, obtained 28 days after the second AZD1222 dose. For the CDR3, the DNA is TGTGCCAGCAGTTTCGGTGATTCTGCTAACTATGGCTACACCTTC. Its translation: CASSFGDSANYGYTF.